This T cell receptor beta chain was recovered during a study of blood T cell repertoires in COVID-19. On the study more broadly: PBMCs, B-cell-depleted T cells, or T cells provided the cDNA or gDNA that made up the material.

The CDR3 runs 12 residues. V lost 5 bases and J 7 bases, leaving 11 bases between the germline ends. Germline V gene sequence: CDR1 LGHNA, CDR2 YNFKEQ. Clones were read by immunoSEQ multiplex PCR, and TCRdb kept only the in-frame ones, dropping some. The table records 60,000 to 65,000 clones, approximately 77% of them present only once. This chain connects TRBV4-2 to TRBJ1-1, with D possibly being TRBD1 (5 bases). This receptor was identified in a human donor in a cohort sampled during active COVID-19. Source material: peripheral blood. The CDR3, as DNA: TGTGCCAGCAGCAGCCGGGACTATGAAGCTTTCTTT. This translates into CASSSRDYEAFF.